A single sample gave rise to the 17 T cell receptor beta chains below, sequenced in a study of blood T cell repertoires in COVID-19 (dated by TCRdb to about 2020). Library construction relied on the immunoSEQ multiplex PCR assay. This is the immuneACCESS table as TCRdb keeps it, with only in-frame sequences that have V and J called. A part of the clones is gone; compared with another copy, unresolved V genes explain less than half, and the rest is unexplained. This sample has 200,000 to 250,000 clones in its table, and 84% of those were observed once. About 5.1% of the sample goes to the ten largest clones. The sample comprised peripheral blood. The receptors stem from an older woman who had recovered from COVID-19.

This clone was seen a single time. The V call is TRBV5-1, the J call TRBJ1-4; 7 nucleotides match TRBD1. This CDR3 has 14 residues. The germline gives CDR1 SGHRS, CDR2 YFSETQ. Losses at the gene ends were 5 bases for V and 8 bases for J; bases not matched to a gene: 9. The CDR3 sequence is CASSSGQILEKLFF. The CDR3 nucleotides are TGCGCCAGCAGTTCGGGACAGATTTTAGAAAAACTGTTTTTT.

The chain is built from TRBV2 and TRBJ2-7; weak D call: TRBD2 (6 bases). The CDR3 runs to 16 residues. From germline, CDR1 is SNHLY and CDR2 FYNNEI. The V end lost 7 bases, the J end lost 5 bases, and 24 bases lay between the germline ends. The DNA for the CDR3 is TGTGCCAGCAAGAGGGGTTCCAGCGGGTCCCAACACGAGCAGTACTTC. This encodes CASKRGSSGSQHEQYF.

The rearrangement uses TRBV4-2 and TRBJ2-1; the match to TRBD2 covers 7 bases. Germline-derived CDR1 and CDR2 are LGHNA and YNFKEQ. The V and J ends lost 1 base and 6 bases, in that order; junction bases with no gene match: 15. The CDR3 loop spans 18 amino acids. Here the CDR3 DNA reads TGTGCCAGCAGCCAAGGGCGCCTTCTAGCGGACCTTCGCAATGAGCAGTTCTTC. It translates to CASSQGRLLADLRNEQFF.

The chain carries TRBV4-2 and TRBJ1-1; D possibly corresponds to TRBD1 (6 bases). Germline V gene sequence: CDR1 LGHNA, CDR2 YNFKEQ. CDR3 length: 15 residues. V gave up 4 bases and J gave up 8 bases, with 20 bases separating them. CDR3 DNA sequence: TGTGCCAGCAGCCTAGGGACAAGGACAACCTCCGAAGCTTTCTTT. As protein: CASSLGTRTTSEAFF.

CDR3 sequence (DNA): TGTGCCAGCAGCCCAGGACAGGGGTGGGGAACCTATGGCTACACCTTC. It is translated as CASSPGQGWGTYGYTF. The J gene is TRBJ1-2, the V gene TRBV5-6; 9 bases are shared with TRBD1. The CDR3 covers 16 residues. The trim removed 4 bases at V and 4 bases at J, leaving 11 bases unmatched. Per the germline V gene, CDR1 is SGHDT and CDR2 is YYEEEE.

V and J are TRBV9 and TRBJ1-2; 8 positions agree with TRBD1. CDR3 size: 16 residues. With 3 bases clipped from V and 8 bases from J, the junction kept 15 bases outside the gene matches. Germline lookup yields CDR1 SGDLS and CDR2 YYNGEE. As DNA, the CDR3 is TGTGCCAGCAGCGCCGACCCGGGAGACAGGGGTACGGGCTACACCTTC. Protein product: CASSADPGDRGTGYTF.

The rearrangement links TRBV27 to TRBJ2-2, with 8 bases fitting TRBD1. CDR1 and CDR2 from the germline V gene are MNHEY and SMNVEV (reference sequence). Germline trimming cut 5 bases from V and 5 bases from J; bases unmatched to any gene: 7. CDR3 length equals 15 residues. DNA for the CDR3: TGTGCCAGCAGTCACGGGACAGGTTCGACCGGGGAGCTGTTTTTT. Residues: CASSHGTGSTGELFF.

This chain links TRBV7-2 with TRBJ2-1, with D perhaps TRBD2 (5 bases). Germline loops: CDR1 SGHTA, CDR2 FQGNSA. The CDR3 runs 15 residues. Trimming took 5 bases from V and 0 from J, leaving 11 bases between them. CDR3 loop: CASSTGLSSYNEQFF. The CDR3 nucleotides are TGTGCCAGCAGCACCGGACTTAGCTCCTACAATGAGCAGTTCTTC.

CDR3 DNA: TGTGCCAGCAGTTACCGGCCGGAGTACACTGAAGCTTTCTTT. Translated, it gives CASSYRPEYTEAFF. The rearrangement uses TRBV6-6 and TRBJ1-1; no clear D gene. CDR3 size: 14 residues. The V gene lost 2 bases and the J gene lost 3 bases, with 10 bases spanning the gap. The germline V gene has CDR1 MNHNY and CDR2 SVGAGI (reference sequence).

The chain uses TRBV10-3 and TRBJ1-1; 7 nucleotides line up with TRBD1. Looked up from germline, CDR1 is ENHRY and CDR2 is SYGVKD. This CDR3 has 13 amino acids. V lost 6 bases and J lost 6; bases outside the gene matches: 7. As DNA, the CDR3 is TGTGCCATCAGCGCGGACAGGATCGCTGAAGCTTTCTTT. Protein: CAISADRIAEAFF.

The chain uses TRBV5-6 and TRBJ2-7; D remains ambiguous. This CDR3 is 14 amino acids long. V lost 0 bases, J lost 3 bases, and 10 bases lay in between. Germline lookup yields CDR1 SGHDT and CDR2 YYEEEE. The CDR3 loop is CASSLDGTNYEQYF. CDR3 in DNA: TGTGCCAGCAGCTTGGATGGCACCAACTACGAGCAGTACTTC.

This chain uses TRBV10-3 with TRBJ2-1; TRBD2 is a possible D gene (6 bases). The germline V gene has CDR1 ENHRY and CDR2 SYGVKD. V was pared by 5 bases and J by 7 bases, with 15 bases between. There are 14 residues in the CDR3. The CDR3 DNA reads TGTGCCATCAGTAGGGAGGCGCCAGGGAATGAGCAGTTCTTC. Its translation: CAISREAPGNEQFF.

The rearrangement links TRBV6-4 to TRBJ1-2, with 10 bases fitting TRBD1. This CDR3 is built from 14 residues. Germline CDR1 is MRHNA and CDR2 is SNTAGT. V lost 6 bases, J lost 7 bases, and 8 bases stayed unmatched. The CDR3 loop is CASRGTGELGGYTF. The CDR3 DNA is TGTGCCAGCAGGGGGACAGGGGAGCTTGGTGGCTACACCTTC.

This clone showed up just a few times. The chain employs TRBV7-2 and TRBJ1-1; TRBD1 agrees at 7 bases. V shed 2 bases and J 1 base; nucleotides not matched to a gene: 7. The CDR3 extends over 16 amino acids. In germline, CDR1 is SGHTA, CDR2 FQGNSA. Here the CDR3 DNA reads TGTGCCAGCAGCTTACCACAGGGGTCGGGGAACACTGAAGCTTTCTTT. Translating gives CASSLPQGSGNTEAFF.

The genes are TRBV7-2 and TRBJ2-3; perhaps TRBD2 as D (7 bases). The CDR3 is 16 residues long. Looked up from germline, CDR1 is SGHTA and CDR2 is FQGNSA. Trimming pared 6 bases from V and 1 base from J, leaving 17 bases between. This chain's CDR3 is CASRGRGTGGTDTQYF. The CDR3 bases are TGTGCCAGCAGGGGGAGGGGGACGGGAGGCACAGATACGCAGTATTTT.

In its sample, this clone was seen once. The chain couples TRBV19 to TRBJ1-1; the D gene is possibly TRBD1 (5 bases). The CDR3 is 13 amino acids. Germline loops: CDR1 LNHDA, CDR2 SQIVND (reference sequence). V gave up 7 bases and J gave up 4 bases, with 13 bases separating them. The CDR3 loop is CASKGRGATEAFF. The CDR3 bases are TGTGCCAGTAAGGGGAGGGGTGCCACTGAAGCTTTCTTT. The whole variable domain, filled in from reference TRBV19 and TRBJ1-1, reads DGGITQSPKYLFRKEGQNVTLSCEQNLNHDAMYWYRQDPGQGLRLIYYSQIVNDFQKGDIAEGYSVSREKKESFPLTVTSAQKNPTAFYLCASKGRGATEAFFGQGTRLTVV.

The chain recombines TRBV5-1 with TRBJ1-1, with 9 bases fitting TRBD1. The CDR3 consists of 15 residues. Germline lookup yields CDR1 SGHRS and CDR2 YFSETQ. The V segment lost 4 bases and the J segment 0 bases; nucleotides outside the gene matches: 4. The CDR3 sequence is CASSLRTGVNTEAFF. The CDR3 nucleotides are TGCGCCAGCAGCCTGCGGACAGGGGTGAACACTGAAGCTTTCTTT.